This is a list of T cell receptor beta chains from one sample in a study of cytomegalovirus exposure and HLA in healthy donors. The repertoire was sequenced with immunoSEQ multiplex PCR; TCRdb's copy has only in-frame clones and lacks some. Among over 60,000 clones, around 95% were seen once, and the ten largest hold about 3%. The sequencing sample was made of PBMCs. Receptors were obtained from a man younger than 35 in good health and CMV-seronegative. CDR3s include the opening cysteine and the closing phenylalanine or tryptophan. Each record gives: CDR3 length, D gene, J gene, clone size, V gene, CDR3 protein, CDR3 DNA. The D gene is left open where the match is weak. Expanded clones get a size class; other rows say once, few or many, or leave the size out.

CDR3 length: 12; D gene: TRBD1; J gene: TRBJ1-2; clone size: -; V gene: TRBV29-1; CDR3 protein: CSVDRGLFGYTF; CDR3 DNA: TGCAGCGTTGACAGGGGGCTTTTTGGCTACACCTTC
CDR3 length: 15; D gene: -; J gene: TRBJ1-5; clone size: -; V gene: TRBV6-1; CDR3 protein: CASSKQGFDNQPQHF; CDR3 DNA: TGTGCCAGCAGCAAACAGGGCTTTGACAATCAGCCCCAGCATTTT
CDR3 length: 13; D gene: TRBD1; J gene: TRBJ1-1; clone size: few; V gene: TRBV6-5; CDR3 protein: CASSRTGETEAFF; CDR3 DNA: TGTGCCAGCAGTCGAACAGGGGAAACTGAAGCTTTCTTT
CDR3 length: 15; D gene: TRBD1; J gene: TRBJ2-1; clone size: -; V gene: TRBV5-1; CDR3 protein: CASSLAGTGYNEQFF; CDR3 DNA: TGCGCCAGCAGCTTGGCTGGGACAGGATACAATGAGCAGTTCTTC
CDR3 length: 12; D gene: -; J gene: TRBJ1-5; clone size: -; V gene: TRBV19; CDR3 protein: CASSAQSGPQHF; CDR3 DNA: TGTGCCAGTAGTGCCCAAAGTGGCCCCCAGCATTTT
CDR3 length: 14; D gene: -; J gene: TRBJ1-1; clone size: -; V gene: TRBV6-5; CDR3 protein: CASSVQVMNTEAFF; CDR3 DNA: TGTGCCAGCAGTGTACAGGTCATGAACACTGAAGCTTTCTTT
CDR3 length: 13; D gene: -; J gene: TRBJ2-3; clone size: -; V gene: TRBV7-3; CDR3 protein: CASSQVGAGTQYF; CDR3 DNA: TGTGCCAGCAGCCAAGTGGGGGCGGGTACGCAGTATTTT
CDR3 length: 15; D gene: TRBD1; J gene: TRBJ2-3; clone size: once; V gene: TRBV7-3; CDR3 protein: CASSLSRDRADTQYF; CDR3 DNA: TGTGCCAGCAGCTTATCGCGGGACAGGGCAGATACGCAGTATTTT
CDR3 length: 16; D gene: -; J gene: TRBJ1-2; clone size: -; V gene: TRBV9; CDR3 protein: CASSDPLEEARGGYTF; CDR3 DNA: TGTGCCAGCAGCGATCCTCTTGAGGAGGCCCGGGGAGGCTACACCTTC
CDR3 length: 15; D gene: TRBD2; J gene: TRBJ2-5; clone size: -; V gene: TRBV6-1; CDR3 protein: CASSELAGSQETQYF; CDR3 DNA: TGTGCCAGCAGTGAACTAGCGGGGTCCCAAGAGACCCAGTACTTC
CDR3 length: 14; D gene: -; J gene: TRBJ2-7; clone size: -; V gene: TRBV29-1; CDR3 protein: CSVEEAGTPYEQYF; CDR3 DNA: TGCAGCGTTGAAGAGGCGGGCACACCCTACGAGCAGTACTTC
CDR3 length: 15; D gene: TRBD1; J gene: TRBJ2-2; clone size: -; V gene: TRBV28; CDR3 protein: CASSFGTANTGELFF; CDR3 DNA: TGTGCCAGCAGTTTTGGGACAGCGAACACCGGGGAGCTGTTTTTT
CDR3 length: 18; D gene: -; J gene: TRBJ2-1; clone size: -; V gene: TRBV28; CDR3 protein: CARELGALTPFNYNEQFF; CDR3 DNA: TGTGCCAGGGAGTTGGGGGCGCTAACCCCTTTTAACTACAATGAGCAGTTCTTC
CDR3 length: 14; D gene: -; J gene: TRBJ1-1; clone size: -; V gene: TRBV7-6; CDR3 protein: CASSLGGVSTEAFF; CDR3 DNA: TGTGCCAGCAGCTTAGGGGGGGTGAGCACTGAAGCTTTCTTT